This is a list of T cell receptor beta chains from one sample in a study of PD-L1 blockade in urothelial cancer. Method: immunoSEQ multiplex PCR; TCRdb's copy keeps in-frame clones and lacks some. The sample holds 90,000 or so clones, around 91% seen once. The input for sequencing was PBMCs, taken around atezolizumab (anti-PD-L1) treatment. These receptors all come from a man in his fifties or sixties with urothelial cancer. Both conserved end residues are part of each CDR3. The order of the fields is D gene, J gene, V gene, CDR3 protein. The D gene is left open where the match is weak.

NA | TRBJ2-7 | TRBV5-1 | CASSLEGLSSYEQYF
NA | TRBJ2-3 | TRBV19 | CASSIQGLEDTQYF
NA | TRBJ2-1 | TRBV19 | CASSIGLAESSYNEQFF
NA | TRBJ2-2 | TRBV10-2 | CASSETGPGELFF
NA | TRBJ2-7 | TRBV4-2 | CASSQDQGGLSYEQYF
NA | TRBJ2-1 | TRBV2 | CASSVLSGPKQFF
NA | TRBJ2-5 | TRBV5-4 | CASSLTGDQETQYF
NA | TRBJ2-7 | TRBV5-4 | CASSSGVGEQYF
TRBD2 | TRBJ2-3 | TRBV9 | CASSVGPGGEDTQYF
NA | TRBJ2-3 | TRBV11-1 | CASSPGLFDTQYF
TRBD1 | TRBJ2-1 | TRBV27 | CASRLTGMNEQFF
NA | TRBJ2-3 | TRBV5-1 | CASKLEEGTDTQYF
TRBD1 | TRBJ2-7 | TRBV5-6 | CASSGTGQGYEQYF
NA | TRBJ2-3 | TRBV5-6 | CASSLAARGHDTQYF
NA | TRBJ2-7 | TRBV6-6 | CASTKGGGSSYEQYF
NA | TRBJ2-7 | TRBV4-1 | CASSQDSRPLEQYF
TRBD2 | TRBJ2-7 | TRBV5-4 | CASSFGGRRYEQYF
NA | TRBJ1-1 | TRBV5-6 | CASRSRGGYGTEAFF
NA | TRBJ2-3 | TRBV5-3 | CARSVTVALTDTQYF
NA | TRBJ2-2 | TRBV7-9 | CASSLVGGSTGELFF
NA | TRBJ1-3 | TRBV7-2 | CAGGGDTGNTIYF
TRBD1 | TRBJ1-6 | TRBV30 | CAWSERGLRNSPLHF
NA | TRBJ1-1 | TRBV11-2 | CASSPATSGVGTEAFF
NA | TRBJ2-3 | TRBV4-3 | CASSQDREAGTQYF
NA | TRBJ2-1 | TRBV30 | CAWSTASTYNEQFF
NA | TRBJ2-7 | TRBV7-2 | CASQGPNEQYF
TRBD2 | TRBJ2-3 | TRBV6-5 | CASSYSSGGPTDTQYF
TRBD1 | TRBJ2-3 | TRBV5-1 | CASSLGDRGGTDTQYF
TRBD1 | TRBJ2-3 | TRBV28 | CASRGTGSTDTQYF
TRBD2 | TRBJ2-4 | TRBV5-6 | CASSSQGLAGGRDIQYF
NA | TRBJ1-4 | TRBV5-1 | CASSLAQGPTNEKLFF
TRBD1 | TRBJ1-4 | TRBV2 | CASITDRREKLFF
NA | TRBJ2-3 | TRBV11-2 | CASSPSSADTQYF
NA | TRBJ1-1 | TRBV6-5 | CATQGGNTEAFF
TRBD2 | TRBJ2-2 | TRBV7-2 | CASSPPGGGRELFF
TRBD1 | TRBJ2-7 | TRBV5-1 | CASSLGVGQAYEQYF
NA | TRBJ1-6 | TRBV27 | CASSLGRGDNSPLHF
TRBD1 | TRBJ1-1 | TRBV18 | CASSPRTGVNTEAFF
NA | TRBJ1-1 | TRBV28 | CASTKLEAEAFF
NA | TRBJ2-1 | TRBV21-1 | CASSTPCGLAGAYEQFF
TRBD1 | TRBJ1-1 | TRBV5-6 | CASSSPGQGPSGAFF
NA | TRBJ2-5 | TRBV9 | CASSVDPREETQYF
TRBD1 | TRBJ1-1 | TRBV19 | CASSTWDRGLNTEAFF
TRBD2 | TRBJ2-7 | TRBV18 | CASSPGLAGHYEQYF
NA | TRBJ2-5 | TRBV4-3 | CASSQDPSTQETQYF